These 14 T cell receptor beta chains were sequenced from one sample in a study of blood T cell repertoires in COVID-19 (dated by TCRdb to the early 2020s). The protocol used for the library was the immunoSEQ multiplex PCR assay. TCRdb provides this immuneACCESS table in a form limited to in-frame rearrangements. Some clones are lacking; in checked studies, under half of them reflect an unresolved V gene, and why the rest are absent is not known. This sample lists roughly 280,000 clones; around nine tenths were detected once. The ten largest clonotypes hold less than 2% of the sample. Sequencing was carried out using PBMCs or T cells enriched from blood (not recorded which). The receptors originated from a woman between 55 and 75 years old who had recovered from COVID-19.

This chain uses TRBV7-3 with TRBJ2-1; D might be TRBD1 (5 bases). The CDR3 consists of 13 residues. The ends were cut back, 5 bases at V and 6 bases at J, with 11 bases in the middle. CDR1 and CDR2 (germline): SGHTA, FQGTGA. The CDR3 bases are TGTGCCAGCAGCCCCTCGACAGCCAATGAGCAGTTCTTC. It is translated as CASSPSTANEQFF.

This rearrangement joins TRBV24-1 to TRBJ2-3; 10 bases align to TRBD2. The V gene end was trimmed by 5 bases and the J gene end by 0 bases; junction bases not matched to a gene: 10. The germline V gene encodes CDR1 KGHDR and CDR2 SFDVKD. The CDR3 covers 18 residues. DNA for the CDR3: TGTGCCACCAGTGTGGGCCCACTAGCGGGGCGTAGCACAGATACGCAGTATTTT. Translating gives CATSVGPLAGRSTDTQYF.

The V gene is TRBV5-4, the J gene TRBJ2-1; 7 bases map to TRBD2. The CDR3 contains 15 residues. V shed 4 bases and J 0 bases; nucleotides not matched to a gene: 4. Germline CDR1 is SGHNT and CDR2 is YYREEE (reference sequence). In DNA form, the CDR3 reads TGTGCCAGCAGCCTTCTAGCGGACTCCTACAATGAGCAGTTCTTC. Protein: CASSLLADSYNEQFF.

The chain links TRBV11-2 to TRBJ1-2, with D possibly being TRBD1 (5 bases). The V gene lost 5 bases and the J gene lost 13 bases, with 17 bases spanning the gap. Germline V gene lookup returns CDR1 SGHAT and CDR2 FQNNGV. CDR3 length equals 12 residues. CDR3 residues: CASSPEAGVGTF. CDR3 in DNA: TGTGCCAGCAGCCCAGAGGCGGGGGTTGGCACCTTC.

This chain uses TRBV5-1 with TRBJ2-7, with a possible D match to TRBD2 (5 bases). CDR1 SGHRS and CDR2 YFSETQ come from the germline V gene. The length of the CDR3 is 14 residues. V was shortened by 0 bases and J by 6 bases, with 13 bases between the two germline ends. CDR3 sequence: CASSLELGSSEQYF. As DNA, the CDR3 is TGCGCCAGCAGCTTGGAACTAGGGTCGTCCGAGCAGTACTTC.

The J gene is TRBJ2-3, the V gene TRBV5-1; 9 bases are shared with TRBD1. Germline lookup yields CDR1 SGHRS and CDR2 YFSETQ. The CDR3 runs to 15 residues. The V gene end was trimmed by 4 bases and the J gene end by 2 bases; junction bases not matched to a gene: 5. The CDR3 loop is CASSIRTGDTDTQYF. The CDR3 bases are TGCGCCAGCAGCATTCGGACAGGGGACACAGATACGCAGTATTTT.

This sequence joins TRBV5-1 and TRBJ2-2; possibly TRBD2 for D (5 bases). The CDR3 has 14 amino acids. The V gene lost 5 bases and the J gene lost 4 bases, with 12 bases spanning the gap. Germline values: CDR1 SGHRS, CDR2 YFSETQ. The DNA of the CDR3 is TGCGCCAGCAGAACTCTTGAGGGCACCGGGGAGCTGTTTTTT. Translation: CASRTLEGTGELFF.

The chain employs TRBV5-1 and TRBJ1-1; 9 bases align to TRBD1. Germline CDR1 reads SGHRS; CDR2 reads YFSETQ. The CDR3 extends over 15 amino acids. V dropped 3 bases and J dropped 3; count of bases not matched to a gene: 6. CDR3 region: CASSSLRTGDTEAFF. Here the CDR3 DNA reads TGCGCCAGCAGCTCCCTACGGACAGGGGACACTGAAGCTTTCTTT.

The chain has TRBV5-1 and TRBJ2-2, with a weak D call TRBD1 (6 bases). The CDR3 is made up of 14 amino acids. CDR1 is SGHRS and CDR2 is YFSETQ in the germline V gene. The V end was cut by 5 bases, the J end by 3 bases, with 11 bases between. The CDR3 loop reads CASSWGPDTGELFF. The CDR3 DNA is TGCGCCAGCAGTTGGGGGCCGGACACCGGGGAGCTGTTTTTT.

The table lists this clone with a count of one. CDR3 region: CASMGWRVASGANVLTF. The CDR3 DNA sequence: TGCGCCAGCATGGGCTGGAGGGTCGCCTCTGGGGCCAACGTCCTGACTTTC. The chain joins TRBV5-1 to TRBJ2-6; D is perhaps TRBD2 (6 bases). The CDR3 extends over 17 amino acids. The V end lost 6 bases, the J end lost 0 bases, and 16 bases lay between the germline ends. CDR1 and CDR2 (germline): SGHRS, YFSETQ.

This sequence joins TRBV5-6 and TRBJ1-4, with D possibly TRBD1 on 6 matching bases. The germline V gene has CDR1 SGHDT and CDR2 YYEEEE. V was trimmed by 5 bases and J by 7 bases, leaving 21 bases between them. The CDR3 length is 16 residues. CDR3 in amino acids: CASSSGTGQSGEKLFF. CDR3 nucleotide sequence: TGTGCCAGCAGTTCCGGTACAGGACAGTCAGGTGAAAAACTGTTTTTT. The full variable domain, with the rest looked up from reference TRBV5-6 and TRBJ1-4, is DAGVTQSPTHLIKTRGQQVTLRCSPKSGHDTVSWYQQALGQGPQFIFQYYEEEERQRGNFPDRFSGHQFPNYSSELNVNALLLGDSALYLCASSSGTGQSGEKLFFGSGTQLSVL.

The gene calls are TRBV28 and TRBJ2-6; D is uncertain. The V gene lost 6 bases and the J gene lost 3 bases, with 3 bases spanning the gap. The CDR3 is 12 residues long. Germline V CDR1 and CDR2: MDHEN, SYDVKM. Written as DNA, the CDR3 is TGTGCCAGCAGCCTTGGGGCCAACGTCCTGACTTTC. Protein product: CASSLGANVLTF.

This chain links TRBV7-3 with TRBJ1-1, with D perhaps matching TRBD1 (5 bases). V was shortened by 0 bases and J by 4 bases, with 9 bases between the two germline ends. This CDR3 comprises 14 residues. Germline V gives CDR1 SGHTA, CDR2 FQGTGA. The CDR3 here is CASSLTGGFTEAFF. The CDR3 DNA reads TGTGCCAGCAGCTTAACGGGGGGGTTCACTGAAGCTTTCTTT. Full variable domain (remainder filled in from reference TRBV7-3 and TRBJ1-1): GAGVSQTPSNKVTEKGKYVELRCDPISGHTALYWYRQSLGQGPEFLIYFQGTGAADDSGLPNDRFFAVRPEGSVSTLKIQRTERGDSAVYLCASSLTGGFTEAFFGQGTRLTVV.

The chain combines TRBV11-2 with TRBJ1-5; 10 nucleotides align to TRBD1. This CDR3 has 17 amino acids. The ends lost 5 bases at V and 4 bases at J; junction bases unmatched: 11. Germline loops: CDR1 SGHAT, CDR2 FQNNGV. The CDR3 is CASSGGQGSIANQPQHF. The CDR3 DNA reads as TGTGCCAGCAGCGGGGGACAGGGGTCTATTGCAAATCAGCCCCAGCATTTT.